Below are 22 T cell receptor beta chains sequenced from a single sample in a study of cytomegalovirus exposure and HLA in healthy donors. The PCR was carried out with 60 Vbeta primers and 13 Jbeta primers. Sequencing used immunoSEQ multiplex PCR; TCRdb keeps in-frame clones, though not all of them. The sample holds under 150,000 clones, over 65% seen once. Sequencing input: PBMCs. The receptors were gathered from a man younger than 30 in good health and CMV-seronegative.

The rearrangement links TRBV5-1 to TRBJ1-6; D perhaps matches TRBD1 (6 bases). The CDR3 runs to 16 residues. In germline, CDR1 is SGHRS, CDR2 YFSETQ. V lost 3 bases, J lost 10 bases, and 20 bases lay in between. The CDR3 DNA reads as TGCGCCAGCAGCTGGTTCACAGGGATTTTCGGATCACCCCTCCACTTT. It translates to CASSWFTGIFGSPLHF.

A single count supports this clone. The chain combines TRBV5-1 with TRBJ2-6, with D maybe TRBD1 (7 bases). This CDR3 comprises 15 residues. V lost 4 bases and J lost 1, with 9 bases in between. CDR1 SGHRS and CDR2 YFSETQ come from the germline V gene. The CDR3 sequence is CASSPGGSGANVLTF. The CDR3 DNA sequence: TGCGCCAGCAGCCCAGGGGGGTCTGGGGCCAACGTCCTGACTTTC.

The rearrangement joins TRBV9 to TRBJ1-2, with D possibly TRBD1 on 6 matching bases. CDR3 size: 15 residues. The germline V and J ends were trimmed by 3 bases and 2 bases, with 14 bases remaining between them. In germline, CDR1 is SGDLS, CDR2 YYNGEE. CDR3: CASSARTVLNYGYTF. Here the CDR3 DNA reads TGTGCCAGCAGCGCCCGGACAGTACTAAACTATGGCTACACCTTC.

This rearrangement joins TRBV19 to TRBJ1-2, with TRBD1 as a possible D gene (5 bases). Trimming cost V 5 bases and J 2 bases, with 9 bases left between them. The V gene's germline CDR1 is LNHDA and CDR2 SQIVND (reference sequence). CDR3 length equals 13 residues. The CDR3 region is CASSLGGNYGYTF. CDR3 nucleotide sequence: TGTGCCAGTAGTCTGGGGGGGAACTATGGCTACACCTTC.

The gene calls are TRBV2 and TRBJ2-2, with 14 bases aligning to TRBD2. The CDR3 loop spans 15 amino acids. Trimming removed 5 bases from V and 7 bases from J; junction bases left unmatched: 3. Germline assignment: CDR1 SNHLY and CDR2 FYNNEI. As DNA, the CDR3 is TGTGCCAGCAGTCAGGGACTAGCGGGGGACGGGGAGCTGTTTTTT. Translation gives CASSQGLAGDGELFF.

In DNA, the CDR3 is TGTGCCAGCAGCGTAGCAACAGGGTTGTGCACAGATACGCAGTATTTT. Translated: CASSVATGLCTDTQYF. The chain joins TRBV9 to TRBJ2-3; D is perhaps TRBD1 (6 bases). Between the trimmed V and J ends, which lost 0 bases and 1 base, there was a span of 12 bases. CDR1 is SGDLS and CDR2 is YYNGEE in the germline V gene. The CDR3 sequence is 16 residues long.

This clone has a handful of counts. The chain links TRBV5-4 to TRBJ2-5, with D tentatively TRBD2 (6 bases). Trimming removed 3 bases from V and 5 bases from J, with 20 bases in between. The length of the CDR3 is 16 residues. In germline, CDR1 is SGHNT, CDR2 YYREEE (reference sequence). The CDR3 DNA follows: TGTGCCAGCAGCTCCATATCGGGACTCGGCGCGGAGACCCAGTACTTC. Its protein product is CASSSISGLGAETQYF.

The CDR3 DNA sequence: TGTGCCAGCAGTGAACGACTTTTCTACGAGCAGTACTTC. This gives the protein CASSERLFYEQYF. The rearrangement links TRBV25-1 to TRBJ2-7; D gene ambiguous. The CDR3 has 13 residues. CDR1 and CDR2 (germline): MGHDK, SYGVNS. Trimming left V 2 bases short and J 3 bases short, with 8 bases between.

This sequence joins TRBV5-5 and TRBJ1-4, with 10 bases aligning to TRBD1. This CDR3 is built from 14 residues. V was clipped by 5 bases and J by 6 bases; unmatched bases: 4. CDR1 and CDR2 (germline): SGHKS, YYEKEE (reference sequence). The CDR3: CASRETGGHEKLFF. DNA of the CDR3: TGTGCCAGCAGAGAGACAGGGGGCCATGAAAAACTGTTTTTT.

This CDR3 reads CASSQEGRGQGGYTF. CDR3 bases: TGCGCCAGCAGCCAGGAGGGCAGGGGGCAGGGTGGCTACACCTTC. This rearrangement joins TRBV4-3 to TRBJ1-2, with 8 bases aligning to TRBD1. This CDR3 spans 15 amino acids. The J segment lost 7 bases and the V segment lost 3 bases, leaving 10 bases of the junction unmatched. Germline assignment: CDR1 LGHNA and CDR2 YSLEER.

The chain has TRBV4-1 and TRBJ1-6; 8 bases agree with TRBD1. Germline trimming cut 0 bases from V and 5 bases from J; bases unmatched to any gene: 9. Germline V gene data show CDR1 as MGHRA and CDR2 as YSYEKL. The CDR3 has 18 residues. This chain's CDR3 is CASSQDPGGQANNSPLHF. In DNA form, the CDR3 reads TGCGCCAGCAGCCAAGATCCGGGGGGACAGGCCAATAATTCACCCCTCCACTTT.

V usage is TRBV7-9 and J usage is TRBJ1-5; 9 bases map to TRBD1. The CDR3 covers 15 residues. Germline V gene data show CDR1 as SEHNR and CDR2 as FQNEAQ (reference sequence). V dropped 3 bases and J dropped 0; count of bases not matched to a gene: 0. The CDR3 is CASSLDRGSNQPQHF. DNA of the CDR3: TGTGCCAGCAGCTTGGACAGGGGTAGCAATCAGCCCCAGCATTTT.

This chain connects TRBV5-4 to TRBJ1-2; possible D gene TRBD1, 6 bases. Germline V lookup: CDR1 SGHNT, CDR2 YYREEE (reference sequence). The V end lost 0 bases, the J end lost 2 bases, and 14 bases lay between the germline ends. This CDR3 contains 16 residues. For the CDR3, the DNA is TGTGCCAGCAGCTTGGGGTTAGACAGGTTAAACTATGGCTACACCTTC. Amino acid sequence: CASSLGLDRLNYGYTF.

The genes are TRBV18 and TRBJ1-2; the D gene is possibly TRBD1 (5 bases). Looked up from germline, CDR1 is KGHSH and CDR2 is LQKENI. The germline V and J ends were trimmed by 2 bases and 4 bases, with 20 bases remaining between them. The CDR3 extends over 17 amino acids. The CDR3 DNA reads as TGTGCCAGCTCACCAGCCCAGGCCATTAGGGGAGGCTATGGCTACACCTTC. It encodes CASSPAQAIRGGYGYTF.

This chain links TRBV7-9 with TRBJ2-7; D is undetermined. Germline assignment: CDR1 SEHNR and CDR2 FQNEAQ (reference sequence). Trimming stripped 5 bases from V and 13 bases from J, with 9 bases between. The CDR3 is 9 residues long. The CDR3 sequence: CASSPGLYF. As DNA, the CDR3 is TGTGCCAGCAGCCCAGGCCTCTACTTC.

CDR3 sequence: CASSFGLAGYNEQFF. The CDR3 DNA follows: TGTGCCAGCAGCTTCGGGTTAGCGGGGTACAATGAGCAGTTCTTC. This chain connects TRBV5-6 to TRBJ2-1; 8 bases match TRBD2. From germline, CDR1 is SGHDT and CDR2 YYEEEE. The CDR3 sequence is 15 residues long. V shed 2 bases and J 4 bases; nucleotides not matched to a gene: 5.

CDR3 in amino acids: CASSLGGRGPMNTEAFF. CDR3 sequence (DNA): TGCGCCAGCAGCTTAGGTGGGAGAGGGCCCATGAACACTGAAGCTTTCTTT. The chain uses TRBV5-1 and TRBJ1-1; D unresolved. Germline V gene lookup returns CDR1 SGHRS and CDR2 YFSETQ. Trimming shortened V by 2 bases and J by 0 bases, and 17 bases separated the two germline ends. The CDR3 is 17 residues long.

CDR3 sequence reads: CASSQDMSSYNSPLHF. The CDR3, as DNA: TGCGCCAGCAGCCAAGATATGAGCTCCTATAATTCACCCCTCCACTTT. The chain carries TRBV4-3 and TRBJ1-6; D gene uncertain. The CDR3 length is 16 residues. Trimming cost V 0 bases and J 0 bases, with 6 bases left between them. CDR1 is LGHNA, CDR2 YSLEER, per germline.

The chain has TRBV19 and TRBJ2-3; perhaps TRBD2 as D (6 bases). The V end lost 5 bases, the J end lost 3 bases, and 21 bases lay between the germline ends. Germline loops: CDR1 LNHDA, CDR2 SQIVND (reference sequence). This CDR3 is 17 amino acids long. CDR3 nucleotide sequence: TGTGCCAGTAGTTCCCAATTGGGAGCGGGCCGTACAGATACGCAGTATTTT. Its protein product is CASSSQLGAGRTDTQYF.

The V and J genes are TRBV6-1 and TRBJ2-5; D may be TRBD2 (6 bases). CDR3 length equals 12 residues. Germline V gene lookup returns CDR1 MNHNS and CDR2 SASEGT. The V gene lost 7 bases and the J gene lost 4 bases, with 10 bases spanning the gap. The CDR3 protein is CASKSGGETQYF. The CDR3 nucleotides are TGTGCCAGCAAATCCGGGGGAGAGACCCAGTACTTC.

The CDR3 sequence: CASSGPGSKGTEAFF. DNA of the CDR3: TGTGCCAGCAGCGGCCCAGGGTCGAAGGGAACTGAAGCTTTCTTT. The V and J genes are TRBV9 and TRBJ1-1; the D gene is possibly TRBD1 (5 bases). Trimming stripped 3 bases from V and 5 bases from J, with 17 bases between. CDR1 is SGDLS and CDR2 is YYNGEE in the germline V gene. CDR3 size: 15 residues.

J is TRBJ2-7 and V is TRBV6-6; 9 bases are shared with TRBD1. Germline trimming cut 5 bases from V and 3 bases from J; bases unmatched to any gene: 8. Germline CDR1 MNHNY, CDR2 SVGAGI (reference sequence). CDR3 length: 15 amino acids. CDR3 DNA sequence: TGTGCCAGCAGTCGGACTACGGGACAGGGCTACGAGCAGTACTTC. As protein: CASSRTTGQGYEQYF.